A single sample is the source of the 18 T cell receptor beta chains below, sequenced in a study of OX40 agonist ivuxolimab in advanced cancers. The data were produced by immunoSEQ multiplex PCR, yet TCRdb's version contains in-frame clones alone and is incomplete. Altogether about 20,000 clones are present, around 78% being singletons, with the ten largest covering 14% to 15%. The source was CD4+ or CD8+ T cells sorted from blood, collected in a trial of the OX40 agonist ivuxolimab. These receptors all come from an adult with an advanced solid tumor such as melanoma, head and neck, liver or kidney cancer.

The genes are TRBV30 and TRBJ2-1; a possible D gene is TRBD2 (6 bases). The CDR3 covers 12 residues. Between the trimmed V and J ends, which lost 1 base and 6 bases, there was a span of 7 bases. Germline CDR1 and CDR2: GTSNPN and SVGIG (reference sequence). The CDR3 nucleotides read TGTGCCTGGAGTGAGCGGGCCAATGAGCAGTTCTTC. It codes for CAWSERANEQFF.

In nucleotides, the CDR3 is TGTGCCAGCAGACAGGGGTCGGGCACTGAAGCTTTCTTT. Protein: CASRQGSGTEAFF. This rearrangement joins TRBV6-8 to TRBJ1-1; TRBD1 agrees at 7 bases. This CDR3 contains 13 residues. The V segment lost 6 bases and the J segment 4 bases; nucleotides outside the gene matches: 5. CDR1 is MNHGY, CDR2 SAAAGT, per germline.

The chain recombines TRBV5-6 with TRBJ2-5; tentatively, D is TRBD1 (6 bases). Judging by the DNA end, TRBJ2-7 fits better; the J call may be wrong. Germline CDR1 SGHDT, CDR2 YYEEEE. This CDR3 is built from 15 residues. The CDR3 reads CASSLQGSLSYEQYF. The CDR3 region has the DNA TGTGCCAGCAGCTTACAGGGTAGTCTTTCCTACGAGCAGTACTTC.

This chain links TRBV11-2 with TRBJ1-3, with TRBD1 identical over 7 bases. With V trimmed by 5 bases and J by 5 bases, 9 bases remained unmatched. The CDR3 totals 15 residues. The germline V gene has CDR1 SGHAT and CDR2 FQNNGV. CDR3 coding DNA: TGTGCCAGCAGCCCTGGAACAGGGGCCCGAAACACCATATATTTT. Its protein product is CASSPGTGARNTIYF.

The chain couples TRBV28 to TRBJ2-1, with D possibly matching TRBD2 (6 bases). The CDR3 is 14 amino acids. V was trimmed by 3 bases and J by 4 bases, leaving 10 bases between them. From germline, CDR1 is MDHEN and CDR2 SYDVKM. In DNA, the CDR3 is TGTGCCAGCAGTTTTCTGGGGGGATACAATGAGCAGTTCTTC. Amino acid sequence: CASSFLGGYNEQFF.

This clone showed up just once. The chain links TRBV7-5 to TRBJ2-7; the table's D call, TRBD2, was not checked against the DNA. TRBV7-5 counts as a pseudogene. The CDR3 is 17 residues long. CDR3 bases: TGTGCCAGAAGCTTAGCGCGCCGGGCGGGGGGGACCTACGAGCAGTACTTC. Translating it yields CARSLARRAGGTYEQYF.

The V gene is TRBV7-2, the J gene TRBJ2-7; 9 bases map to TRBD2. This CDR3 spans 16 amino acids. V shed 3 bases and J 7 bases; nucleotides not matched to a gene: 13. Germline V gene lookup returns CDR1 SGHTA and CDR2 FQGNSA. The CDR3 DNA reads TGTGCCAGCAGCTTTCATCTACGCGGGGGGGCAGGAGAGCAGTACTTC. The encoded protein is CASSFHLRGGAGEQYF.

The chain combines TRBV7-2 with TRBJ2-1, with 8 positions matching TRBD2. The V gene end was trimmed by 6 bases and the J gene end by 2 bases; junction bases not matched to a gene: 6. CDR1 and CDR2 from the germline V gene are SGHTA and FQGNSA. The CDR3 runs 15 residues. The CDR3 here is CASRDSGIPYNEQFF. CDR3 DNA: TGTGCCAGCAGGGATAGCGGGATCCCCTACAATGAGCAGTTCTTC.

V and J are TRBV4-3 and TRBJ1-2; possibly TRBD1 for D (6 bases). V lost 1 base, J lost 8 bases, and 23 bases lay in between. This CDR3 spans 17 amino acids. Germline lookup yields CDR1 LGHNA and CDR2 YSLEER. CDR3 in amino acids: CASSQAVGRQALRGYTF. The CDR3 DNA reads TGCGCCAGCAGCCAAGCGGTCGGGAGACAGGCGTTGCGGGGCTACACCTTC.

The chain links TRBV7-2 to TRBJ2-5; no firm D call. This CDR3 region has 13 residues. The V gene's germline CDR1 is SGHTA and CDR2 FQGNSA. V was cut by 6 bases and J by 0 bases, with 8 bases left in between. The CDR3 region is CASSRTNQETQYF. CDR3 nucleotide sequence: TGTGCCAGCAGTCGGACCAACCAAGAGACCCAGTACTTC.

CDR3 coding DNA: TGTGCCAGCAGCTTATCAGGGACAGGGGCGCGCCTCTATGGCTACACCTTC. This gives the protein CASSLSGTGARLYGYTF. The chain has TRBV11-2 and TRBJ1-2, with 10 bases matching TRBD1. The CDR3 is 17 amino acids. Germline assignment: CDR1 SGHAT and CDR2 FQNNGV. The V gene end was trimmed by 2 bases and the J gene end by 4 bases; junction bases not matched to a gene: 10.

The chain recombines TRBV6-6 with TRBJ1-4; TRBD1 agrees at 7 bases. The ends lost 5 bases at V and 7 bases at J; junction bases unmatched: 10. CDR3 length: 15 amino acids. Germline V gives CDR1 MNHNY, CDR2 SVGAGI (reference sequence). Written as DNA, the CDR3 is TGTGCCAGCAGTCCCTTACAGGGGCACCGTGAAAAACTGTTTTTT. Its protein is CASSPLQGHREKLFF.

The chain couples TRBV7-3 to TRBJ2-3; 12 nucleotides match TRBD2. The length of the CDR3 is 17 residues. Germline V gives CDR1 SGHTA, CDR2 FQGTGA. V gave up 3 bases and J gave up 1 base; unmatched junction bases: 5. CDR3 DNA sequence: TGTGCCAGCAGCTTGGAGACTAGCGGGAGAGGCACAGATACGCAGTATTTT. It is translated as CASSLETSGRGTDTQYF.

The rearrangement links TRBV9 to TRBJ2-1; 9 bases are a match to TRBD1. Losses at the gene ends were 0 bases for V and 7 bases for J; bases not matched to a gene: 5. Germline values: CDR1 SGDLS, CDR2 YYNGEE. The CDR3 is 15 residues long. As DNA, the CDR3 is TGTGCCAGCAGCGTAGCTGGGGGACAGGGAAATGAGCAGTTCTTC. Amino acid sequence: CASSVAGGQGNEQFF.

The V and J genes are TRBV7-2 and TRBJ2-2, with 8 bases lining up with TRBD1. Looked up from germline, CDR1 is SGHTA and CDR2 is FQGNSA. After removal of 3 bases from V and 2 bases from J, the junction contained 2 bases not matched to a gene. The CDR3 spans 15 residues. DNA of the CDR3: TGTGCCAGCAGCTTCGGGACAGGAAACACCGGGGAGCTGTTTTTT. Residues: CASSFGTGNTGELFF.

The CDR3, as DNA: TGCGCCAGCAGTTGGGGAACAGGCCTTTCGGGCGAGCAGTACTTC. Translating it yields CASSWGTGLSGEQYF. This chain links TRBV10-1 with TRBJ2-7, with D maybe TRBD1 (5 bases). Germline V lookup: CDR1 WNHNN, CDR2 SYGVQD (reference sequence). V gave up 5 bases and J gave up 6 bases, with 20 bases separating them. CDR3 size: 15 residues.

The chain recombines TRBV19 with TRBJ2-5; tentative D call: TRBD1 (6 bases). This CDR3 spans 16 amino acids. The V end was cut by 4 bases, the J end by 1 base, with 16 bases between. Germline V CDR1 and CDR2: LNHDA, SQIVND (reference sequence). The CDR3 region has the DNA TGTGCCAGTAGTAGACTACGCCGGGACATCCAAGAGACCCAGTACTTC. Its protein product is CASSRLRRDIQETQYF.

The chain recombines TRBV27 with TRBJ2-5; D not resolved. The tail of the sequence fits TRBJ2-7 better, so the J call may be wrong. This CDR3 is 13 amino acids long. Germline loops: CDR1 MNHEY, CDR2 SMNVEV (reference sequence). The CDR3, as DNA: TGTGCCAAGACTGACGCGAACTCCTACGAGCAGTACTTC. The encoded protein is CAKTDANSYEQYF.